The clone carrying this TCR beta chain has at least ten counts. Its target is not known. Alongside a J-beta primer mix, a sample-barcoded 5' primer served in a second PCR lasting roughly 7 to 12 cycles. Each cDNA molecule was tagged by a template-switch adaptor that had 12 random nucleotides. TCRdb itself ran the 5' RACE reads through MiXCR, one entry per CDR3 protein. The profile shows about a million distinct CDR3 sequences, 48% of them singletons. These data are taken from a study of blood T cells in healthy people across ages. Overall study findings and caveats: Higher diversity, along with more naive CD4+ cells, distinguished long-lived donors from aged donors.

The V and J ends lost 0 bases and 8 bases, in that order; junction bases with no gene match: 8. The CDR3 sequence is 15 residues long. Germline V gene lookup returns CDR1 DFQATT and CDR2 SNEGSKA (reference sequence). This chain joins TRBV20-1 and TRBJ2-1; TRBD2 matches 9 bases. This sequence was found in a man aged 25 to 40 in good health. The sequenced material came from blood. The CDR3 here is CSARDWVAGVHEQFF. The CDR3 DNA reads TGCAGTGCTAGAGATTGGGTAGCGGGAGTCCATGAGCAGTTCTTC.